Sequencing of this T cell receptor (beta chain) was carried out in a study of blood T cell repertoires in COVID-19. Study details: Sites in the United States, Italy and Spain provided acute and convalescent COVID-19 samples.

Trimming cost V 2 bases and J 1 base, with 8 bases left between them. Looked up from germline, CDR1 is GTSNPN and CDR2 is SVGIG (reference sequence). This CDR3 comprises 13 residues. In the authors' methods: Quantification of nucleated cells was approximated via reference gene primer amplification. Assay used: immunoSEQ multiplex PCR; TCRdb lists only in-frame clones, some missing. V, J and clone size derive from that table, while D and trimming were established from the DNA sequence. The table shows 220,000 or so clones, with roughly 80% occurring only once. This TCR came from a woman aged 55-70 years who had recovered from COVID-19. The J gene is TRBJ1-1, the V gene TRBV30; D may be TRBD1 (6 bases). The sample taken for sequencing was peripheral blood. The CDR3: CAWSRDTNTEAFF. The CDR3 bases are TGTGCCTGGAGTCGGGACACGAACACTGAAGCTTTCTTT.